The sequence of this TCR beta chain was determined in a study of T cell changes during pregnancy in multiple sclerosis. The data were produced by immunoSEQ multiplex PCR, yet TCRdb's version contains in-frame clones alone and is incomplete. The table lists about 36,000 clones, over 90% of them singletons. The CDR3 covers 14 residues. Germline V gives CDR1 MNHNY, CDR2 SVGAGI (reference sequence). V was trimmed by 2 bases and J by 6 bases, leaving 14 bases between them. The receptor comes from a female donor in good health, enrolled as a control in a pregnancy study. V usage is TRBV6-6 and J usage is TRBJ2-7, with D perhaps matching TRBD2 (6 bases). The sample was CD4+ T cells from peripheral blood mononuclear cells, taken in the third trimester of pregnancy. CDR3 nucleotides: TGTGCCAGCAGTTACGGGGGACTCTCGGCCGAGCAGTACTTC. This gives the protein CASSYGGLSAEQYF.